These 32 T cell receptor beta chains were sequenced from one sample in a study of OX40 agonist ivuxolimab in advanced cancers. Some clones are missing from TCRdb's copy, which holds only in-frame ones; the method was immunoSEQ multiplex PCR. Here the sample spans some 90,000 clones, about 90% being singletons. The sample was CD4+ or CD8+ T cells sorted from blood, taken in a trial of the OX40 agonist ivuxolimab. The receptor source for this set is an adult with an advanced solid tumor such as melanoma, head and neck, liver or kidney cancer.

The chain has TRBV7-3 and TRBJ2-1, with D unresolved. CDR1 and CDR2 (germline): SGHTA, FQGTGA. Trimming took 3 bases from V and 5 from J, leaving 11 bases between them. This CDR3 region has 14 residues. CDR3 sequence: CASSLPLINNEQFF. The CDR3 nucleotides read TGTGCCAGCAGCTTGCCCCTAATAAACAATGAGCAGTTCTTC.

V usage is TRBV5-1 and J usage is TRBJ2-1; the D is unclear. This CDR3 comprises 13 residues. The ends were cut back, 1 base at V and 4 bases at J, with 6 bases in the middle. The germline V gene encodes CDR1 SGHRS and CDR2 YFSETQ. The CDR3 here is CASSLNEYNEQFF. DNA for the CDR3: TGCGCCAGCAGCTTGAATGAGTACAATGAGCAGTTCTTC.

This clone was seen only once. This chain links TRBV6-6 with TRBJ2-6, with D unclear. The V gene lost 7 bases and the J gene lost 4 bases, with 14 bases spanning the gap. CDR3 size: 15 residues. Germline CDR1 is MNHNY and CDR2 is SVGAGI (reference sequence). CDR3 in DNA: TGTGCCAGCACCAGGTTATCGACCGGGGCCAACGTCCTGACTTTC. Amino acid sequence: CASTRLSTGANVLTF.

This clone was seen many times. This rearrangement joins TRBV5-1 to TRBJ2-7; 8 bases match TRBD2. Germline assignment: CDR1 SGHRS and CDR2 YFSETQ. CDR3 length equals 17 residues. Trimming at V came to 3 bases and at J to 2 bases, leaving 13 bases not matched to a gene. CDR3 amino acids: CASSSPPGLDFTYEQYF. The DNA for the CDR3 is TGCGCCAGCAGCTCTCCCCCGGGACTAGATTTCACCTACGAGCAGTACTTC.

In DNA, the CDR3 is TGTGCCAGCAGCTTAGAATTAGGGGGATGGCAGCCCCAGCATTTT. It codes for CASSLELGGWQPQHF. The V call is TRBV7-8, the J call TRBJ1-5; a possible D gene is TRBD1 (6 bases). The V gene's germline CDR1 is SGHVS and CDR2 FQNEAQ. The CDR3 sequence is 15 residues long. The germline V and J ends were trimmed by 1 base and 7 bases, with 14 bases remaining between them. The variable domain in full, with the rest retrieved from reference TRBV7-8 and TRBJ1-5, is GAGVSQSPRYKVAKRGQDVALRCDPISGHVSLFWYQQALGQGPEFLTYFQNEAQLDKSGLPSDRFFAERPEGSVSTLKIQRTQQEDSAVYLCASSLELGGWQPQHFGDGTRLSIL.

The chain carries TRBV5-1 and TRBJ1-1, with D possibly matching TRBD1 (5 bases). Trimming left V 1 base short and J 1 base short, with 8 bases between. CDR3 length: 14 amino acids. Per germline, CDR1 SGHRS and CDR2 YFSETQ. The CDR3 is CASSLPTGNTEAFF. The CDR3 DNA follows: TGCGCCAGCAGCTTGCCTACAGGGAACACTGAAGCTTTCTTT. The whole variable domain, filled in from reference TRBV5-1 and TRBJ1-1, reads KAGVTQTPRYLIKTRGQQVTLSCSPISGHRSVSWYQQTPGQGLQFLFEYFSETQRNKGNFPGRFSGRQFSNSRSEMNVSTLELGDSALYLCASSLPTGNTEAFFGQGTRLTVV.

CDR3 DNA sequence: TGTGCCAGCGGTTACCTCAGGGGCAATCAGCCCCAGCATTTT. Encoded protein: CASGYLRGNQPQHF. J is TRBJ1-5 and V is TRBV2; D possibly corresponds to TRBD1 (5 bases). The length of the CDR3 is 14 residues. Germline CDR1 and CDR2: SNHLY and FYNNEI. V was shortened by 8 bases and J by 2 bases, with 13 bases between the two germline ends.

This chain joins TRBV7-2 and TRBJ2-7, with D unclear. This CDR3 has 13 amino acids. Trimming removed 4 bases from V and 1 base from J, with 8 bases in between. Germline CDR1 reads SGHTA; CDR2 reads FQGNSA. CDR3 bases: TGTGCCAGCAGCTCCCGCCTGTCCTACGAGCAGTACTTC. It yields the protein CASSSRLSYEQYF.

The gene calls are TRBV5-4 and TRBJ2-5, with D perhaps matching TRBD1 (6 bases). The CDR3 is 16 amino acids. Trimming stripped 0 bases from V and 2 bases from J, with 14 bases between. Germline values: CDR1 SGHNT, CDR2 YYREEE (reference sequence). The CDR3 DNA follows: TGTGCCAGCAGCTTGGATAGGAGTAGGGGGCAAGAGACCCAGTACTTC. Translated: CASSLDRSRGQETQYF.

The J gene is TRBJ1-2, the V gene TRBV6-1, with TRBD1 identical over 8 bases. CDR3 length: 13 residues. Unmatched junction bases numbered 5, after V lost 6 bases and J lost 5 bases. In germline, CDR1 is MNHNS, CDR2 SASEGT. As DNA, the CDR3 is TGTGCCAGCAGGCCAGGGGGCAGGTATGGCTACACCTTC. Its translation is CASRPGGRYGYTF.

The chain employs TRBV30 and TRBJ2-7, with D tentatively TRBD1 (7 bases). Trimming took off 4 bases at V and 1 base at J, with 14 bases between the two ends. The CDR3 has 14 residues. Germline-derived CDR1 and CDR2 are GTSNPN and SVGIG (reference sequence). The CDR3 reads CAWNQGGMSYEQYF. Here the CDR3 DNA reads TGTGCCTGGAACCAGGGGGGTATGTCCTACGAGCAGTACTTC.

The rearrangement joins TRBV6-6 to TRBJ2-1; 9 bases map to TRBD2. This CDR3 comprises 15 residues. The V segment lost 7 bases and the J segment 10 bases; nucleotides outside the gene matches: 14. Germline CDR1 is MNHNY and CDR2 is SVGAGI (reference sequence). The CDR3 sequence is CASTFTWREGWEQFF. In DNA form, the CDR3 reads TGTGCCAGCACCTTTACCTGGCGGGAGGGCTGGGAGCAGTTCTTC.

V gene TRBV15 combines with J gene TRBJ1-1, with TRBD1 as a possible D gene (5 bases). The germline V gene encodes CDR1 LNHNV and CDR2 YYDKDF (reference sequence). V lost 4 bases and J lost 7, with 19 bases in between. The CDR3 loop spans 15 amino acids. CDR3 sequence reads: CATSTAKGPGHEAFF. In DNA form, the CDR3 reads TGTGCCACCAGCACCGCCAAGGGTCCAGGACATGAAGCTTTCTTT.

The V call is TRBV11-3, the J call TRBJ1-4, with D unresolved. The CDR3 covers 15 residues. V lost 4 bases and J lost 5, with 14 bases in between. Germline V CDR1 and CDR2: SGHNT, YENEEA. CDR3 residues: CASSSYAGPNEKLFF. The CDR3 DNA reads TGTGCCAGCAGCTCTTATGCAGGACCCAATGAAAAACTGTTTTTT.

This rearrangement joins TRBV6-5 to TRBJ2-7; D not resolved. CDR1 is MNHEY, CDR2 SVGAGI, per germline. V lost 6 bases and J 5 bases, leaving 8 bases between the germline ends. CDR3 length: 11 amino acids. DNA of the CDR3: TGTGCCAGCAGCCGATACGACGAGCAGTACTTC. It specifies CASSRYDEQYF.

This chain connects TRBV5-1 to TRBJ1-1, with unresolved D. CDR3 length: 14 amino acids. Germline assignment: CDR1 SGHRS and CDR2 YFSETQ. The ends were cut back, 1 base at V and 1 base at J, with 8 bases in the middle. CDR3 nucleotides: TGCGCCAGCAGCTTGTTTGGACGGAACACTGAAGCTTTCTTT. Its translation is CASSLFGRNTEAFF.

This clone was found a few times. This chain joins TRBV11-3 and TRBJ2-3; D remains unclear. V gave up 3 bases and J gave up 2 bases, with 18 bases separating them. The CDR3 extends over 17 amino acids. The V gene's germline CDR1 is SGHNT and CDR2 YENEEA. The DNA of the CDR3 is TGTGCCAGCAGCTTGAAATGGGAACGTCGAGCCACAGATACGCAGTATTTT. This gives the protein CASSLKWERRATDTQYF.

This sequence joins TRBV5-4 and TRBJ1-2, with D possibly matching TRBD1 (6 bases). Germline V gene sequence: CDR1 SGHNT, CDR2 YYREEE (reference sequence). The CDR3 totals 15 residues. Trimming left V 0 bases short and J 2 bases short, with 11 bases between. Here the CDR3 DNA reads TGTGCCAGCAGCTTGGGAGGGACACGGAACTATGGCTACACCTTC. Its protein is CASSLGGTRNYGYTF.

This clone was observed once. The chain employs TRBV5-1 and TRBJ2-7, with 8 bases that match TRBD2. With 1 base clipped from V and 4 bases from J, the junction kept 7 bases outside the gene matches. The CDR3 loop spans 15 amino acids. The germline CDR1 and CDR2 sequences are SGHRS and YFSETQ. The CDR3: CASSLSGGPFYEQYF. The CDR3 bases are TGCGCCAGCAGCTTGTCGGGAGGGCCCTTTTACGAGCAGTACTTC.

This CDR3 reads CAWRDLDRAYEQYF. In DNA form, the CDR3 reads TGTGCCTGGAGGGACTTGGACAGGGCCTACGAGCAGTACTTC. This rearrangement joins TRBV30 to TRBJ2-7; 8 bases match TRBD1. CDR3 length: 14 amino acids. Germline CDR1 GTSNPN, CDR2 SVGIG (reference sequence). After removal of 3 bases from V and 2 bases from J, the junction contained 6 bases not matched to a gene.

This chain connects TRBV2 to TRBJ1-3; D may be TRBD1 (5 bases). The CDR3 is made up of 15 amino acids. V lost 1 base and J 2 bases, leaving 9 bases between the germline ends. Germline V gives CDR1 SNHLY, CDR2 FYNNEI. The CDR3 here is CASSEGGFAGNTIYF. In nucleotides, the CDR3 is TGTGCCAGCAGTGAAGGGGGGTTCGCTGGAAACACCATATATTTT.

The chain carries TRBV5-1 and TRBJ2-7, with 11 positions matching TRBD2. V lost 5 bases to trimming and J lost 3 bases; unmatched junction nucleotides: 10. There are 16 residues in the CDR3. The germline CDR1 and CDR2 sequences are SGHRS and YFSETQ. The CDR3 region has the DNA TGCGCCAGCAGATCCGGGACTAGCGGTTATTACTACGAGCAGTACTTC. Its protein product is CASRSGTSGYYYEQYF.

The chain carries TRBV5-1 and TRBJ1-1; D is unclear. Trimming took off 4 bases at V and 1 base at J, with 8 bases between the two ends. Looked up from germline, CDR1 is SGHRS and CDR2 is YFSETQ. This CDR3 is 13 amino acids long. CDR3: CASSPTWNTEAFF. CDR3 DNA: TGCGCCAGCAGCCCGACGTGGAACACTGAAGCTTTCTTT.

The chain links TRBV5-4 to TRBJ2-2; D is unclear. V lost 2 bases and J 7 bases, leaving 6 bases between the germline ends. CDR1 SGHNT and CDR2 YYREEE come from the germline V gene (reference sequence). This CDR3 is built from 12 residues. In DNA, the CDR3 is TGTGCCAGCAGCTTAGAAATCGGGGAGCTGTTTTTT. Translated: CASSLEIGELFF.

The chain employs TRBV11-3 and TRBJ2-2, with 13 bases matching TRBD2. The CDR3 runs 14 residues. Germline CDR1 and CDR2: SGHNT and YENEEA. V trimming: 8 bases; J trimming: 6 bases; junction bases outside the gene matches: 3. The CDR3 reads CASLGLAGAGELFF. CDR3 DNA: TGTGCCAGCCTCGGACTAGCGGGAGCCGGGGAGCTGTTTTTT.

This chain uses TRBV5-6 with TRBJ2-5; either TRBD1 or TRBD2 may supply D (6 bases each). The V end lost 7 bases, the J end lost 5 bases, and 15 bases lay between the germline ends. CDR1 and CDR2 from the germline V gene are SGHDT and YYEEEE. This CDR3 region has 13 residues. CDR3 sequence (DNA): TGTGCCAGCTCAAGGGGGGCTCGGGAGACCCAGTACTTC. Translation: CASSRGARETQYF.

The chain combines TRBV5-1 with TRBJ2-5, with D unresolved. The CDR3 sequence is 14 residues long. The V end lost 0 bases, the J end lost 4 bases, and 10 bases lay between the germline ends. CDR1 is SGHRS, CDR2 YFSETQ, per germline. Here the CDR3 DNA reads TGCGCCAGCAGCTTGGCCGCCAACAGAGAGACCCAGTACTTC. This gives the protein CASSLAANRETQYF.

This clone was seen just once. The chain's CDR3 is CAWTGRLSPLHF. The CDR3 bases are TGTGCCTGGACAGGGAGGTTGTCACCCCTCCACTTT. The chain employs TRBV30 and TRBJ1-6; the D gene is possibly TRBD1 (5 bases). The CDR3 contains 12 residues. Trimming took off 4 bases at V and 10 bases at J, with 11 bases between the two ends. Germline CDR1 reads GTSNPN; CDR2 reads SVGIG (reference sequence).

This sequence joins TRBV15 and TRBJ2-5, with 10 nucleotides matching TRBD1. The CDR3 consists of 15 residues. The V gene end was trimmed by 1 base and the J gene end by 5 bases; junction bases not matched to a gene: 4. In germline, CDR1 is LNHNV, CDR2 YYDKDF (reference sequence). The DNA of the CDR3 is TGTGCCACCAGCAGAGCCCGACAGGGGGCGGAGACCCAGTACTTC. This gives the protein CATSRARQGAETQYF.

The chain recombines TRBV14 with TRBJ1-1; possibly TRBD1 for D (6 bases). V lost 4 bases and J 4 bases, leaving 10 bases between the germline ends. Germline V gene sequence: CDR1 SGHDN, CDR2 FVKESK. The CDR3 spans 13 residues. The CDR3 nucleotides read TGTGCCAGCAGCCCTCAGGGGACCACTGAAGCTTTCTTT. The encoded protein is CASSPQGTTEAFF.

The gene calls are TRBV6-5 and TRBJ2-5; D could derive from TRBD1 or TRBD2 (5 bases each). V was pared by 6 bases and J by 5 bases, with 10 bases between. The CDR3 is made up of 12 amino acids. Germline V lookup: CDR1 MNHEY, CDR2 SVGAGI. DNA of the CDR3: TGTGCCAGCAGCCGGGACCCCGAGACCCAGTACTTC. It specifies CASSRDPETQYF.

The genes are TRBV9 and TRBJ1-2; D gene unclear. The CDR3 has 14 residues. Trimming removed 0 bases at V and 3 bases at J, with 9 bases between. CDR1 SGDLS and CDR2 YYNGEE come from the germline V gene. CDR3 loop: CASSVGEGYYGYTF. CDR3 bases: TGTGCCAGCAGCGTAGGGGAAGGATACTATGGCTACACCTTC.